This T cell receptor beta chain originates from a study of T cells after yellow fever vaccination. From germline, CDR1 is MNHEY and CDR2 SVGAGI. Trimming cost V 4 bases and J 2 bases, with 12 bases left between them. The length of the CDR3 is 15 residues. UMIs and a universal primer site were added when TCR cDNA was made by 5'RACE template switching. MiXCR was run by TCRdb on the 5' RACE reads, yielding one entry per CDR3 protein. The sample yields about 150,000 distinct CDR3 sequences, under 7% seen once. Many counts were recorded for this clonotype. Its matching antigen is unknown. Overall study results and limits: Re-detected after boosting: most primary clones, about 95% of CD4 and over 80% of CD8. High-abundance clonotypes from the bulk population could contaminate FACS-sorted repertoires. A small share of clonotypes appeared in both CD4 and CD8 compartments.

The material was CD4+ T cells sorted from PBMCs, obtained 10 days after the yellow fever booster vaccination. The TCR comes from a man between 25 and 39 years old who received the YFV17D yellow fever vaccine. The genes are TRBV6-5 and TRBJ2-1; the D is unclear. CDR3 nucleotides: TGTGCCAGCAGTTCCAGACTTGGACCCTACAATGAGCAGTTCTTC. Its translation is CASSSRLGPYNEQFF.